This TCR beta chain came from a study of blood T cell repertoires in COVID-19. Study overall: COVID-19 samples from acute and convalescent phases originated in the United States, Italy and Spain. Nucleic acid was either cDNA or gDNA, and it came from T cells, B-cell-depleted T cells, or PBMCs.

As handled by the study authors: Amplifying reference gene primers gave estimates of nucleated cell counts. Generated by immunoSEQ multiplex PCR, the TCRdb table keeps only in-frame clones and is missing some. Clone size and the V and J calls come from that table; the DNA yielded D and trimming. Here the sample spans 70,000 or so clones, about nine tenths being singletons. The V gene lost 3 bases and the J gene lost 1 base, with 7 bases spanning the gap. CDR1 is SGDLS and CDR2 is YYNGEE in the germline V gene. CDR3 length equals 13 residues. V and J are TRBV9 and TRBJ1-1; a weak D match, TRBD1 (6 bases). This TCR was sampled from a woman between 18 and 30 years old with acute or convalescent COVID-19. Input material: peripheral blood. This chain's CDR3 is CASSADRNTEAFF. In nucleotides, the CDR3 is TGTGCCAGCAGCGCGGACAGGAACACTGAAGCTTTCTTT.